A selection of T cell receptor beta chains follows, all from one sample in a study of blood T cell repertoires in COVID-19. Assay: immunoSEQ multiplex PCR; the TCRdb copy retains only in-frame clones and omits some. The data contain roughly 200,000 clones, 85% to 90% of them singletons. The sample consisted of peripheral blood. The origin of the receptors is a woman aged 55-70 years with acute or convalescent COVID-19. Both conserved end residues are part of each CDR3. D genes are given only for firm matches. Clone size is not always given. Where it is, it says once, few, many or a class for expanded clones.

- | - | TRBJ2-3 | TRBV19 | CATSQTSTDTQYF | TGTGCCACCTCGCAAACTAGCACAGATACGCAGTATTTT
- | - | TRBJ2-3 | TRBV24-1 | CATSDTGGTDTQYF | TGTGCCACCAGTGACACAGGCGGCACAGATACGCAGTATTTT
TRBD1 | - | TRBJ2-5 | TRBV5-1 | CASSLWGQKQETQYF | TGCGCCAGCAGCTTGTGGGGACAGAAACAAGAGACCCAGTACTTC
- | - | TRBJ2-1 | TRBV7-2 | CASSSLASYNEQFF | TGTGCCAGCAGCTCGCTAGCGTCCTACAATGAGCAGTTCTTC
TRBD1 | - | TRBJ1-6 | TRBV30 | CAWGLNRGDRSYNSPLHF | TGTGCCTGGGGCTTAAACAGGGGGGATAGGTCCTATAATTCACCCCTCCACTTT
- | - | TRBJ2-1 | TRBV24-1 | CATSDLTDNEQFF | TGTGCCACCAGTGATTTGACTGACAATGAGCAGTTCTTC
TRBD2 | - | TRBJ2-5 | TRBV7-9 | CASSSPLAGGPETQYF | TGTGCCAGCAGCTCACCCTTAGCGGGAGGGCCAGAGACCCAGTACTTC
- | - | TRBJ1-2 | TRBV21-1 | CASSKKGGDTYGYTF | TGTGCCAGCAGCAAAAAGGGAGGGGACACCTATGGCTACACCTTC
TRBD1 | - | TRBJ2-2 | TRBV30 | CAWRQGTNTGELFF | TGTGCCTGGAGACAGGGGACGAACACCGGGGAGCTGTTTTTT
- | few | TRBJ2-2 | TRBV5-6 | CASSLELGRNTGELFF | TGTGCCAGCAGCTTGGAACTAGGCAGGAACACCGGGGAGCTGTTTTTT
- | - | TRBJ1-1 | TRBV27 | CASSLQVPNTEAFF | TGTGCCAGCAGTTTACAGGTGCCGAACACTGAAGCTTTCTTT
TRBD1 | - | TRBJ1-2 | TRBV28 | CASSLLDRLYGYTF | TGTGCCAGCAGTTTATTGGACAGGCTCTATGGCTACACCTTC
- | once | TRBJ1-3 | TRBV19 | CASGGGLDTIYF | TGTGCCAGTGGTGGAGGGTTAGACACCATATATTTT
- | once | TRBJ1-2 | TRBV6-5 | CASSYLGRGVNYGYTF | TGTGCCAGCAGTTATCTAGGACGGGGAGTTAACTATGGCTACACCTTC
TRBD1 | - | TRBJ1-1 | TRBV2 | CASRVDRGLEAFF | TGTGCCAGCAGGGTCGACAGGGGACTTGAAGCTTTCTTT
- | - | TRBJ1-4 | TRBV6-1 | CASSEPTGATNEKLFF | TGTGCCAGCAGTGAACCTACGGGTGCAACTAATGAAAAACTGTTTTTT
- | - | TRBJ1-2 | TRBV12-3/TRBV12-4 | CASSSTVPYGYTF | TGTGCCAGCAGTTCGACAGTACCTTATGGCTACACCTTC
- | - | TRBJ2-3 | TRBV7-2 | CASSSPMTPSTDTQYF | TGTGCCAGCAGCTCCCCCATGACTCCTAGCACAGATACGCAGTATTTT
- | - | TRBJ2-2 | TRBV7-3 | CASRRETNTGELFF | TGTGCCAGCCGGAGGGAGACGAACACCGGGGAGCTGTTTTTT
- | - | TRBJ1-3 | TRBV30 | CAWSVVGVIGNTIYF | TGTGCCTGGAGTGTCGTAGGGGTAATAGGAAACACCATATATTTT
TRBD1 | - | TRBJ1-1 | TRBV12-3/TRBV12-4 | CASSLGTGTEAFF | TGTGCCAGCAGTTTAGGGACAGGGACTGAAGCTTTCTTT
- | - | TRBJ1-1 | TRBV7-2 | CASSPQGESAFF | TGTGCCAGCAGCCCACAGGGAGAGTCAGCTTTCTTT
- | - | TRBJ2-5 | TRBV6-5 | CASSPHRAGEETQYF | TGTGCCAGCAGCCCACACAGGGCGGGAGAGGAGACCCAGTACTTC
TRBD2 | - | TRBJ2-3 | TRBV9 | CASSTPGLHTQYF | TGTGCCAGCAGCACACCGGGACTACATACGCAGTATTTT
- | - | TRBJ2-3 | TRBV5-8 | CASSLYLGVDTQYF | TGTGCCAGCAGCTTGTATCTAGGGGTAGATACGCAGTATTTT
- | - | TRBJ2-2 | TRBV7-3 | CASSFGETGELFF | TGTGCCAGCAGCTTTGGAGAAACCGGGGAGCTGTTTTTT
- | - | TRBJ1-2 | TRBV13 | CASSLTAVNYGYTF | TGTGCCAGCAGTCTGACGGCGGTAAACTATGGCTACACCTTC
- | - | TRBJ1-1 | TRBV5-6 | CASSPGGANTEAFF | TGTGCCAGCAGCCCGGGAGGGGCGAACACTGAAGCTTTCTTT
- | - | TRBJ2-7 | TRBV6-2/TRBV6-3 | CASSSVSEQYF | TGTGCCAGCAGTTCGGTATCCGAGCAGTACTTC
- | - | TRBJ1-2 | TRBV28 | CASSFGGPQANYGYTF | TGTGCCAGCAGTTTTGGCGGGCCCCAAGCTAACTATGGCTACACCTTC
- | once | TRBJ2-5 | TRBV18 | CASSPQGETQYF | TGTGCCAGCTCCCCCCAGGGAGAGACCCAGTACTTC
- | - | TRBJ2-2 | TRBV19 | CASREGGNTGELFF | TGTGCCAGTAGGGAGGGCGGAAACACCGGGGAGCTGTTTTTT
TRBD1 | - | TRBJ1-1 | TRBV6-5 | CASSYWTGHTEAFF | TGTGCCAGCAGTTACTGGACAGGGCACACTGAAGCTTTCTTT
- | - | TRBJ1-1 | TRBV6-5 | CASSYGEVKNTEAFF | TGTGCCAGCAGTTACGGGGAGGTGAAGAACACTGAAGCTTTCTTT
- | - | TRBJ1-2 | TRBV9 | CASSALHGYTF | TGTGCCAGCAGCGCCCTCCATGGCTACACCTTC
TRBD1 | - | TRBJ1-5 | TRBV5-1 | CASSSGQADQPQHF | TGCGCCAGCAGCTCTGGACAGGCCGATCAGCCCCAGCATTTT
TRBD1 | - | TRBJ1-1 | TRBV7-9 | CASSLFAGTGPNTEAFF | TGTGCCAGCAGCTTATTTGCCGGGACAGGCCCTAACACTGAAGCTTTCTTT
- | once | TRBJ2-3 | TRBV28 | CASSLGERDTDTQYF | TGTGCCAGCAGTTTAGGGGAGCGAGACACAGATACGCAGTATTTT
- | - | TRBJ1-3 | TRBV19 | CASSRGDSGNTIYF | TGTGCCAGTAGTCGCGGAGACTCTGGAAACACCATATATTTT
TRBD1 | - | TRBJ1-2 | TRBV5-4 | CASSFPGTGGVSDGYTF | TGTGCCAGCAGCTTTCCCGGGACAGGGGGCGTCTCGGATGGCTACACCTTC
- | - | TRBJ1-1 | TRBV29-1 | CSVGISGDTEAFF | TGCAGCGTTGGGATTTCAGGTGACACTGAAGCTTTCTTT